What follows describes a single TCR beta chain. This clone was counted only a few times. Its binding antigen is unknown. No base-level quality is on record; no much larger clone is a single base apart. This sample was included in a study of beta chain features in type 1 diabetes (dated 2018 in TCRdb). Regarding the study in general: Mean age, gender distribution, total cell number and subset yield were not different between patients and healthy donors. A total of some 100,000,000 sorted cells were examined across all samples, and a strong correlation was observed between cell number per subset and RNA yield. In the study, recently diagnosed type 1 diabetes patients and matched healthy donors were compared on the TCRB repertoires of their sorted circulating CD4+ T cell subsets. Naive and central memory subsets were obtained from all 30 or so donors, but regulatory and stem cell-like memory subsets were isolated from only 8 patients and about 8 healthy donors. Results the study describes overall, beyond this receptor: Because the HLA sub-analyses included only small numbers of individuals, any influence of HLA type on TCRB rearrangement was left unresolved. In all four CD4+ subsets, TCRB CDR3 length was moderately but significantly shorter in type 1 diabetes patients. Because cDNA rather than genomic DNA was sequenced, highly expressing activated cells could have been over-represented, although no difference in activation and CD3 levels was found between groups. PCR might favor shorter templates, but patient and control samples were amplified and corrected together, so any skew would affect both groups equally. The naive, central memory and regulatory TCRB repertoires appeared to resemble one another more closely among patients than among healthy donors. At VDJ recombination sites, type 1 diabetes patients had fewer insertions and more deleted nucleotides, which implies abnormalities in thymic rearrangement.

From each donor, a single peripheral blood sample of around 120 mL on average was drawn into heparinised tubes. Naive, central memory, regulatory and stem cell-like memory CD4+ T cells were sorted on a BD FACSAria II using a panel including CD45RO, CCR7, CD25, CD127, CD95 and CD27. Purity was above 98% for every sorted population. PBMCs were isolated immediately by Lymphoprep density gradient centrifugation and stained directly without culture. So that batch effects would be minimized, each experiment stained and sorted samples in pairs, pairing one healthy donor with one patient. The entire isolated RNA was reverse transcribed using the High Capacity cDNA Reverse Transcription Kit, and thus expressed TCRB transcripts were sequenced. Deep immunoSEQ sequencing was performed on naive, central memory and regulatory T cell samples, with an average of about 3.57 million total reads per sample. Sorted cells were lysed in RLT buffer and RNA was extracted with DNase-treated RNeasy Micro or Mini kits, depending on cell number. To prevent cross-contamination, each cell subset was processed individually, whereas patient and healthy donor samples were processed jointly. The immunoSEQ multiplex PCR was used to amplify TCRB sequences from cDNA, yielding 87-bp fragments that span the CDR3 region. Amplicons were sequenced on the Illumina HiSeq platform. The original methods were these. PCR bias was corrected computationally using synthetic template baselines, and reads within Hamming distance 2 were collapsed, with unmergeable singletons discarded. Reads were aligned against IMGT to assign V, D and J genes, CDR3 length and insertions or deletions at six rearrangement sites. Within each subset, clonotype counts were normalized to the number of sorted cells before true diversity and Gini coefficients were calculated with the tcR R package. The overlap coefficient, calculated on TCRB nucleotide sequences, was used to measure repertoire sharing. As a proxy for the pre-selection repertoire, out-of-frame TCRB sequences from naive cells were analyzed. TCRdb limited this immuneACCESS table to in-frame rearrangements with V and J called. A share of clones is missing; checked studies link under half to unresolved V genes, and the rest is unexplained. V and J calls and clone size come straight from that table; D and trimming were deduced from the DNA. This sample is represented by more than 250,000 clones; 14% of them were singletons. 0.015% to 0.02% of the sample is taken by the ten largest.

Inclusive of the bounding cysteine and phenylalanine, the CDR3 is 12 residues long. Only CDR3 DNA remains: 36 bases, in frame from the first base. The germline V gene supplies CDR1 MDHEN and CDR2 SYDVKM. V is pared back by 10 bases and J by 1 base, with 8 bases lying between the germline termini. The rearranged segments are TRBV28 and TRBJ1-5, with no D gene named confidently. The TCR was taken from a man aged 25 to 45 with type 1 diabetes. Sequenced input: naive CD4+ T cells from blood. The cell subset or site tag for this specimen amounts to: true naive CD4+ T cells. The base sequence is TGTGCCACCCGGTTAAGCAATCAGCCCCAGCATTTT. This encodes CATRLSNQPQHF.